This T cell receptor (beta chain) was documented in a study of T-cell reconstitution after alpha-beta-depleted transplantation in children. Molecular barcoding with unique molecular identifiers was used for the TCRbeta library. TCRdb recomputed calls from the PCR reads with MiXCR, one row per CDR3 protein. The sample yields about 500,000 distinct CDR3 sequences, 30% to 35% seen once. The germline V gene has CDR1 SGHKS and CDR2 YYEKEE (reference sequence). This CDR3 has 14 residues. V dropped 2 bases and J dropped 7 bases, with 10 bases sitting between them. The clonotype originates from a human donor who donated a stem cell graft to a child with aplastic anemia. The input for sequencing was PBMCs from the stem cell graft donor, taken from the stem cell graft. The chain recombines TRBV5-5 with TRBJ1-6; maybe TRBD1 (6 bases). CDR3 DNA: TGTGCCAGCAGCTTAAACAGGGCGAATTCACCCCTCCACTTT. Its translation: CASSLNRANSPLHF.